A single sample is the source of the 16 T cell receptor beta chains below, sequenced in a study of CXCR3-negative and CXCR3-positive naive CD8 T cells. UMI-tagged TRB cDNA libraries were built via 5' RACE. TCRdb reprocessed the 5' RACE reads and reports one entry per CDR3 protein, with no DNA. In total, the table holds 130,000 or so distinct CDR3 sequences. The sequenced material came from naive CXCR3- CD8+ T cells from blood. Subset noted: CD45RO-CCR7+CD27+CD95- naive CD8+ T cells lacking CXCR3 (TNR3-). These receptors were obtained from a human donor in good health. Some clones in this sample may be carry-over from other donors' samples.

CDR3 sequence reads: CATSTEGRGRYYGYTF. V usage is TRBV15 and J usage is TRBJ1-2. The CDR3 totals 16 residues. Germline CDR1 LNHNV, CDR2 YYDKDF (reference sequence). The variable domain in full, completed from reference TRBV15 and TRBJ1-2, reads DAMVIQNPRYQVTQFGKPVTLSCSQTLNHNVMYWYQQKSSQAPKLLFHYYDKDFNNEADTPDNFQSRRPNTSFCFLDIRSPGLGDTAMYLCATSTEGRGRYYGYTFGSGTRLTVV.

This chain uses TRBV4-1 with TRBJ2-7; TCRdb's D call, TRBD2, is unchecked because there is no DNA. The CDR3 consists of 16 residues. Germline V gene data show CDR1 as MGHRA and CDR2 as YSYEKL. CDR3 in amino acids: CASSQDPSGMGHEQYF.

The CDR3 sequence: CSVGADRYYEQYF. The chain couples TRBV29-1 to TRBJ2-7; TCRdb's D call of TRBD1 is untestable without DNA. Germline lookup yields CDR1 SQVTM and CDR2 ANQGSEA. This CDR3 has 13 amino acids.

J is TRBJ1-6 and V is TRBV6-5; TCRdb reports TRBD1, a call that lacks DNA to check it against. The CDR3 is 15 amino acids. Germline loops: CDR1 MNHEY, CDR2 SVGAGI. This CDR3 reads CASSPTGQGDSPLHF.

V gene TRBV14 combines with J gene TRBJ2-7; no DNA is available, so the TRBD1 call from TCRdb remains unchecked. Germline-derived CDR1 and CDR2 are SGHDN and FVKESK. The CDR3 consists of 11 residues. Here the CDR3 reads CASSQGVEQYF. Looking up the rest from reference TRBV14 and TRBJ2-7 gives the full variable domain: EAGVTQFPSHSVIEKGQTVTLRCDPISGHDNLYWYRRVMGKEIKFLLHFVKESKQDESGMPNNRFLAERTGGTYSTLKVQPAELEDSGVYFCASSQGVEQYFGPGTRLTVT.

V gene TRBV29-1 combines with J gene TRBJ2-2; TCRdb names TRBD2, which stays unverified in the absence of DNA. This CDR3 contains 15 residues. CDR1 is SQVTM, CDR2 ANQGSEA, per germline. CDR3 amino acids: CSIRLAGGPSGELFF.

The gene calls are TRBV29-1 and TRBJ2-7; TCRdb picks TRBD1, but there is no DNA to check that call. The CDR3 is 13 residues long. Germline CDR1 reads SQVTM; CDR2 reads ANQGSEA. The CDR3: CSTGGGDTYEQYF.

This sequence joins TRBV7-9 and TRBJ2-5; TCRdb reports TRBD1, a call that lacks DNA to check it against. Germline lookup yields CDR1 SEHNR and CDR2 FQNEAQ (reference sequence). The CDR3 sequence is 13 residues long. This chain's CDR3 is CASSTRQGETQYF. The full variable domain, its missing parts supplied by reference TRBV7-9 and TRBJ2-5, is DTGVSQNPRHKITKRGQNVTFRCDPISEHNRLYWYRQTLGQGPEFLTYFQNEAQLEKSRLLSDRFSAERPKGSFSTLEIQRTEQGDSAMYLCASSTRQGETQYFGPGTRLLVL.

The CDR3 spells CASSPQQGASTEAFF. The chain carries TRBV27 and TRBJ1-1; TCRdb outputs TRBD1, but without DNA this stays unchecked. Germline assignment: CDR1 MNHEY and CDR2 SMNVEV (reference sequence). This CDR3 spans 15 amino acids.

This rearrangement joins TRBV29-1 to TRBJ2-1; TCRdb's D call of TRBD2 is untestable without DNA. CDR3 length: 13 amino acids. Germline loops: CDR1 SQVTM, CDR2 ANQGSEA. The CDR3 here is CSVGLANYNEQFF.

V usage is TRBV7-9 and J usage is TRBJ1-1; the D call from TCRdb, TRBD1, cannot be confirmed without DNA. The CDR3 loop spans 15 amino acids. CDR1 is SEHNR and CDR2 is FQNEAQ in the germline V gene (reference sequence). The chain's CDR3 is CASSSGTGVNTEAFF.

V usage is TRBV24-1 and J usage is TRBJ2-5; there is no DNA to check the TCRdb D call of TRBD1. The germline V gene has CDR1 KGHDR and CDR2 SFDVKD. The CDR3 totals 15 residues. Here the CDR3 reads CATSDLRQGRETQYF.

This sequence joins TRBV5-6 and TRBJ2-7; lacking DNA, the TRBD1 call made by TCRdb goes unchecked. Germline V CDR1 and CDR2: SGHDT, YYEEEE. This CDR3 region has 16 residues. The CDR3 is CASSFSGWTGGNEQYF. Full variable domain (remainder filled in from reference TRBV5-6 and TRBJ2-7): DAGVTQSPTHLIKTRGQQVTLRCSPKSGHDTVSWYQQALGQGPQFIFQYYEEEERQRGNFPDRFSGHQFPNYSSELNVNALLLGDSALYLCASSFSGWTGGNEQYFGPGTRLTVT.

The CDR3 here is CASSSGGTHGFVSYEQYF. This chain joins TRBV28 and TRBJ2-7; TCRdb designates TRBD1, a call that cannot be tested without DNA. The CDR3 is 18 residues long. CDR1 and CDR2 (germline): MDHEN, SYDVKM.

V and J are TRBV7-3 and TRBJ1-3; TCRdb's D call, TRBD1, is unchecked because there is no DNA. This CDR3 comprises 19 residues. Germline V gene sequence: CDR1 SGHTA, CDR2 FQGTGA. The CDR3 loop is CASSRGPTPGVPAGNTIYF.

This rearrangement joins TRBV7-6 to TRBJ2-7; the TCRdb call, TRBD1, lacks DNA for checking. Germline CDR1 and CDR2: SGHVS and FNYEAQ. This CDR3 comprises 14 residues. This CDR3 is CASSLGGTNYEQYF.